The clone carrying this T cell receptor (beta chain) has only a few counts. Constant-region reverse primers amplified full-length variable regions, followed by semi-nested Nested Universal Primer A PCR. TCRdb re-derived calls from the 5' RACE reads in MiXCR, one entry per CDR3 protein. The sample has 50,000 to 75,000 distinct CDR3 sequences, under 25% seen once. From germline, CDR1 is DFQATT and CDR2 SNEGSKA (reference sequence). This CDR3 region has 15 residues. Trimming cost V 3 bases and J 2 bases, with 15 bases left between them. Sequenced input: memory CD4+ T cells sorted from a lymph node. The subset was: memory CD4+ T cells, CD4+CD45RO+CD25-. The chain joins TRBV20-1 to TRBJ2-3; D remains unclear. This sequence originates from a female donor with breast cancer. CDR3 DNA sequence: TGCAGTGCTAGTGGGTCCCCTACTCCCACAGATACGCAGTATTTT. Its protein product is CSASGSPTPTDTQYF.